Listed below are T cell receptor beta chains from one sample, sequenced in a study of OX40 agonist ivuxolimab in advanced cancers. Profiling relied on immunoSEQ multiplex PCR, and the TCRdb table lists in-frame clones only, not all of them. The sample lists around 38,000 clones, less than 85% occurring once. Sequenced here: CD4+ or CD8+ T cells sorted from blood, sampled in a trial of the OX40 agonist ivuxolimab. The receptors here all came from an adult with an advanced solid tumor such as melanoma, head and neck, liver or kidney cancer. The CDR3 runs from the conserved cysteine through the conserved F or W. A D gene is named only where the DNA matches it firmly. Clone size appears in some rows only: once, few, many, or a class for an expanded clone.

abundance	d_gene	v_gene	j_gene	CDR3nt	CDR3aa
-	-	TRBV11-2	TRBJ2-3	TGTGCCAGCAGCTTAGAGAGCACAGATACGCAGTATTTT	CASSLESTDTQYF
-	TRBD2	TRBV5-4	TRBJ2-2	TGTGCCAGCAGCAGGGGACTAGCGGGATCCGGGGAGCTGTTTTTT	CASSRGLAGSGELFF
-	-	TRBV19	TRBJ1-2	TGTGCCAGTACCTCCTGGGGCGGGGAAACAAAAGGCTACACCTTC	CASTSWGGETKGYTF
-	TRBD2	TRBV25-1	TRBJ2-3	TGTGCCAGCAGTGAAGTTCTAGCGGGAGATACGCAGTATTTT	CASSEVLAGDTQYF
-	TRBD1	TRBV13	TRBJ2-2	TGTGCCAGCAGCTACGGGACAGGCAACACCGGGGAGCTGTTTTTT	CASSYGTGNTGELFF
-	-	TRBV2	TRBJ1-5	TGTGCCAGTGGAGGGGGGTTGCATCAGCCCCAGCATTTT	CASGGGLHQPQHF
medium-sized	-	TRBV9	TRBJ2-3	TGTGCCAGCAGCGTAGTAGGAGCGAGGGGGGATACGCAGTATTTT	CASSVVGARGDTQYF
-	-	TRBV5-5	TRBJ2-2	TGTGCCAGCAGCCCTGGACAAGGAACGACCGGGGAGCTGTTTTTT	CASSPGQGTTGELFF
-	TRBD2	TRBV14	TRBJ2-3	TGTGCCAGCAGCCAACGTATCTCGGGAGGCACCGATACGCAGTATTTT	CASSQRISGGTDTQYF
-	-	TRBV18	TRBJ2-3	TGTGCCAGCTCGTCCTTCCGGGATACGCAGTATTTT	CASSSFRDTQYF
-	-	TRBV19	TRBJ1-2	TGTGCCAGTAATAGGGGGGGCTATGGCTACACCTTC	CASNRGGYGYTF
-	TRBD2	TRBV7-2	TRBJ2-7	TGTGCCAGCAGCTTAGGAGCGGGAGCGTACGAGCAGTACTTC	CASSLGAGAYEQYF
-	TRBD2	TRBV5-1	TRBJ2-2	TGCGCCACAGGACTAGCGGACTCGTTGGCCGGGGAGCTGTTTTTT	CATGLADSLAGELFF
-	TRBD2	TRBV6-5	TRBJ2-1	TGTGCCAGCAGTTACGGAGGACTAGCGGGAGAGAATGAGCAGTTCTTC	CASSYGGLAGENEQFF
-	TRBD1	TRBV6-1	TRBJ2-5	TGTGCCAGCAGTGAAGACAGGGGGCGAGAGACCCAGTACTTC	CASSEDRGRETQYF
medium-sized	TRBD2	TRBV7-9	TRBJ2-7	TGTGCCAGCAGCTTAGCCGGGACTAGCGGCTACGAGCAGTACTTC	CASSLAGTSGYEQYF
once	-	TRBV5-6	TRBJ2-1	TGTGCCAGCAGCTTCTCCTTAGGAGGAATGGGCTCCTACAATGAGCAGTTCTTC	CASSFSLGGMGSYNEQFF
-	-	TRBV4-3	TRBJ1-2	TGCGCCAGCAGCCAAGTAGCAGGGACATTTGGCTACACCTTC	CASSQVAGTFGYTF
few	-	TRBV11-3	TRBJ2-1	TGTGCCAGCAGCCTCCCGGGGCAGCGTAACGATGAGCAGTTCTTC	CASSLPGQRNDEQFF
-	-	TRBV19	TRBJ2-3	TGTGCCAGTAGTATAGTCTACACAGATACGCAGTATTTT	CASSIVYTDTQYF
-	-	TRBV4-1	TRBJ1-2	TGCGCCAGCAGCCAAGAAGAGGGATACGGGGTTTGGGATGGCTACACCTTC	CASSQEEGYGVWDGYTF
-	TRBD2	TRBV5-6	TRBJ2-7	TGTGCCAGCAGCTTGGGAGCGGGAGGATCCGAGCAGTACTTC	CASSLGAGGSEQYF
once	-	TRBV5-1	TRBJ1-3	TGCGCCAGCAGCGACGGGACTGGAAACACCATATATTTT	CASSDGTGNTIYF
-	TRBD2	TRBV4-1	TRBJ2-3	TGCGCCAGCAGCCTAACCCCAACTAGCGGAGGCACAGATACGCAGTATTTT	CASSLTPTSGGTDTQYF
-	-	TRBV6-6	TRBJ2-7	TGTGCCAGCAGGATGGACGGCCGGTTCTTCTACGAGCAGTACTTC	CASRMDGRFFYEQYF
few	TRBD2	TRBV19	TRBJ2-7	TGTGCCAGTAGTATGGGACTAGCGGACTCCTACGAGCAGTACTTC	CASSMGLADSYEQYF
-	-	TRBV30	TRBJ2-5	TGTGCCTGGAGTACGGTTCTAAAACAAGAGACCCAGTACTTC	CAWSTVLKQETQYF
medium-sized	-	TRBV2	TRBJ2-7	TGTGCCAGCAGGGGGGTGGAGTACGAGCAGTACTTC	CASRGVEYEQYF
-	TRBD2	TRBV5-1	TRBJ2-1	TGCGCCAGCAGCTTAGTACTAGCGGGAGTAAACAATGAGCAGTTCTTC	CASSLVLAGVNNEQFF
-	-	TRBV27	TRBJ1-4	TGTGCCAGCAGTTTATCCGGATCGCAGTCAGAAAAACTGTTTTTT	CASSLSGSQSEKLFF
-	-	TRBV12-5	TRBJ2-7	TGTGCTAGTGGTTCGTCCGGGAACTCCTACGAGCAGTACTTC	CASGSSGNSYEQYF
-	TRBD1	TRBV5-1	TRBJ1-6	TGCGCCAGCAGACGCACAGGGGGCGACTATAATTCACCCCTCCACTTT	CASRRTGGDYNSPLHF
-	TRBD2	TRBV5-1	TRBJ2-1	TGCGCCAGCAGCTTGGCGACTAGCGAGTACAATGAGCAGTTCTTC	CASSLATSEYNEQFF
-	-	TRBV7-2	TRBJ1-4	TGTGCCAGCAGCTTAGGCCCCGGGCGGGAAAAACTGTTTTTT	CASSLGPGREKLFF
-	TRBD2	TRBV2	TRBJ2-5	TGTGCCAGCAAACTACCCCGTTCTAGCGGGACAGAGACCCAGTACTTC	CASKLPRSSGTETQYF
medium-sized	TRBD2	TRBV18	TRBJ2-3	TGTGCCAGCTCACCACGAGGAGCGGGAGCACCAGATACGCAGTATTTT	CASSPRGAGAPDTQYF
-	-	TRBV6-1	TRBJ1-2	TGTGCCAGCAGTGAAGATCCGGGCGGCTATGGCTACACCTTC	CASSEDPGGYGYTF
-	-	TRBV6-6	TRBJ1-2	TGTGCCAGCACCCCGGTGAGCCGGGGAAGCTATGGCTACACCTTC	CASTPVSRGSYGYTF
-	TRBD1	TRBV6-6	TRBJ1-2	TGTGCCAGCAGCGTACCAACAGGGGGAGGGAACTATGGCTACACCTTC	CASSVPTGGGNYGYTF
-	TRBD1	TRBV27	TRBJ1-1	TGTGCCAGCAGGCGACAGGGGGCTGGGGCTTTCTTT	CASRRQGAGAFF
-	-	TRBV6-1	TRBJ1-1	TGTGCCAGCAGCAGGGTACGGCTGAACACTGAAGCTTTCTTT	CASSRVRLNTEAFF
-	-	TRBV5-6	TRBJ2-7	TGTGCCAGCAGCCCATCTAGCGCAAGCCCTTACGAGCAGTACTTC	CASSPSSASPYEQYF
-	-	TRBV28	TRBJ1-2	TGTGCCAGCAGGGGCCCGTTGGGGGACGGATCTAACTATGGCTACACCTTC	CASRGPLGDGSNYGYTF
-	-	TRBV2	TRBJ1-5	TGTGCCAGCAGTGTAGGGGGGGATCAGCCCCAGCATTTT	CASSVGGDQPQHF
-	-	TRBV11-2	TRBJ2-7	TGTGCCAGCAGCCGAGGTTTATCCTACGAGCAGTACTTC	CASSRGLSYEQYF
once	TRBD2	TRBV15	TRBJ2-5	TGTGCCACCAGCAGCCTTAGCGGGAGGTTGTACGAGACCCAGTACTTC	CATSSLSGRLYETQYF
-	TRBD1	TRBV13	TRBJ1-2	TGTGCCAGCAGCCCTTATTCCTGGGACAGGGGGCGCGACAATGGCTACACCTTC	CASSPYSWDRGRDNGYTF
-	-	TRBV11-2	TRBJ1-1	TGTGCCAGCAGCTTAGAAACAGACACTGAAGCTTTCTTT	CASSLETDTEAFF
-	TRBD1	TRBV11-1	TRBJ1-1	TGTGCCAGCAGCTTGGACAGGCTCATGAACACTGAAGCTTTCTTT	CASSLDRLMNTEAFF
-	-	TRBV5-5	TRBJ2-7	TGTGCCAGCAGCCCCCTGACCGGTTACGAGCAGTACTTC	CASSPLTGYEQYF
-	TRBD2	TRBV5-1	TRBJ2-1	TGCGCCAGCAGGCCGACGGGACTAGCCTCCAATGAGCAGTTCTTC	CASRPTGLASNEQFF
-	-	TRBV19	TRBJ2-7	TGTGCCAGTAGTTGGGGAGCGGGTCCCACCTACGAGCAGTACTTC	CASSWGAGPTYEQYF
-	-	TRBV4-1	TRBJ1-2	TGCGCCAGCAGCCAAGATCCGCTGGGCTACACCTTC	CASSQDPLGYTF
-	TRBD2	TRBV9	TRBJ2-2	TGTGCCAGCAGCCCACACCGGGGGGGCAGGGTCGGCGGGGAGCTGTTTTTT	CASSPHRGGRVGGELFF
once	-	TRBV5-8	TRBJ1-2	TGTGCCAGCCTGTGGGGCCCTAACTATGGCTACACCTTC	CASLWGPNYGYTF
-	-	TRBV30	TRBJ2-4	TGTGCCTGGAGTTTGGGGATAAGACTAGCCAAAAACATTCAGTACTTC	CAWSLGIRLAKNIQYF
-	-	TRBV7-9	TRBJ2-7	TGTGCCAGCAGCTTAATACGCGAGCAGTACTTC	CASSLIREQYF
few	TRBD2	TRBV2	TRBJ2-7	TGTGCCAGCAGTGAAAAGGAGCGGGAGAGACACGAGCAGTACTTC	CASSEKERERHEQYF
-	-	TRBV4-2	TRBJ2-7	TGTGCCAGCAGCCAAGATCCCGGGGACGACTACGAGCAGTACTTC	CASSQDPGDDYEQYF
-	TRBD2	TRBV6-6	TRBJ2-1	TGTGCCAGCAGTTACGGACTAGCCTACTACAATGAGCAGTTCTTC	CASSYGLAYYNEQFF